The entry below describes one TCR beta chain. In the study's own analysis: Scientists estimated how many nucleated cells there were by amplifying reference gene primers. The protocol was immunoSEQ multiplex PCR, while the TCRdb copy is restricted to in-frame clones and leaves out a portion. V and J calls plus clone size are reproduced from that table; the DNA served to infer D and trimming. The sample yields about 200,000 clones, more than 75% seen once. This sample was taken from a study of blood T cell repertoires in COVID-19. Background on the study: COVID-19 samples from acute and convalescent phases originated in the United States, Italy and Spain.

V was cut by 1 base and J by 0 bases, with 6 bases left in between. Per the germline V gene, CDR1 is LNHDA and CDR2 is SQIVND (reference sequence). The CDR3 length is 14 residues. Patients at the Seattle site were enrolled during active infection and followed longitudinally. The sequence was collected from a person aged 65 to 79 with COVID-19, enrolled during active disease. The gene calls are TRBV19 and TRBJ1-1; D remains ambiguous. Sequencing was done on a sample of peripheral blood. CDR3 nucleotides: TGTGCCAGTAGTATAGCAGGCCTGAACACTGAAGCTTTCTTT. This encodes CASSIAGLNTEAFF.